This T cell receptor beta chain is drawn from a study of T-cell memory formation after mild COVID-19. About the research overall: Largely, TCR clusters stayed within a single donor.

This clonotype was counted ten times or more. Its antigen remains unidentified. CDR1 is KGHSH, CDR2 LQKENI, per germline. Trimming stripped 1 base from V and 2 bases from J, with 14 bases between. The CDR3 is 16 amino acids. Study-wide points: Contracting clones, day 15 to 85, had balanced CD4/CD8, and later expanders favored CD4+.

5'RACE with constant-segment primers built TCRalpha and TCRbeta cDNA libraries with UMIs. TCRdb re-called the 5' RACE reads through MiXCR, storing one row per CDR3 protein. This table holds about 14,000 distinct CDR3 sequences, approximately 19% found once. The receptor comes from an adult woman who had mild COVID-19 (a few samples of this study predate the infection). Cell type and time point are not known. The sequenced material came from PBMCs or a T cell subset sorted from them (not recorded which). The rearrangement uses TRBV18 and TRBJ2-5; a weak D match, TRBD1 (6 bases). The CDR3 DNA reads TGTGCCAGCTCACCACAAACAGGGAGTTGGCAAGAGACCCAGTACTTC. Translated, it gives CASSPQTGSWQETQYF.